This T cell receptor beta chain was retrieved from a study of regulatory T cells in long-lasting Graves disease. About the research overall: Over 5 years on antithyroid drugs plus positive TSH receptor antibodies marked Graves' disease as persistent. Study results and caveats: Relative to new patients (roughly 980), persistent patients exhibited greater sharing of public clonotypes (about 2,700). Lower TCR diversity was seen in persistent Graves' patients than in newly diagnosed ones.

Worth noting for this clonotype: No antigen is known for it.

In building TCR beta libraries, iRepertoire HTBI primers were used together with Arm-PCR of CDR3 regions. In TCRdb, the multiplex PCR reads were re-called with MiXCR into one record per CDR3 protein. Among over 450,000 distinct CDR3 sequences listed, roughly a fifth were seen once. V trimming: 1 base; J trimming: 9 bases; junction bases outside the gene matches: 6. Germline V gene data show CDR1 as SGHNT and CDR2 as YENEEA. The CDR3 runs 15 residues. Time point: persistent/refractory GD, antithyroid drugs over 5 years with positive TRAb. The TCR library used RNA extracted from PBMCs. The sequence derives from a female donor with Graves disease. Sequenced material: peripheral blood mononuclear cells (PBMCs), taken when the disease was refractory, from a patient treated with antithyroid drugs. V is TRBV11-3 and J is TRBJ2-1, with 10 bases that match TRBD1. CDR3 amino acids: CASSLGDRGGGEQFF. Here the CDR3 DNA reads TGTGCCAGCAGCTTAGGGGACAGGGGTGGCGGTGAGCAGTTCTTC.